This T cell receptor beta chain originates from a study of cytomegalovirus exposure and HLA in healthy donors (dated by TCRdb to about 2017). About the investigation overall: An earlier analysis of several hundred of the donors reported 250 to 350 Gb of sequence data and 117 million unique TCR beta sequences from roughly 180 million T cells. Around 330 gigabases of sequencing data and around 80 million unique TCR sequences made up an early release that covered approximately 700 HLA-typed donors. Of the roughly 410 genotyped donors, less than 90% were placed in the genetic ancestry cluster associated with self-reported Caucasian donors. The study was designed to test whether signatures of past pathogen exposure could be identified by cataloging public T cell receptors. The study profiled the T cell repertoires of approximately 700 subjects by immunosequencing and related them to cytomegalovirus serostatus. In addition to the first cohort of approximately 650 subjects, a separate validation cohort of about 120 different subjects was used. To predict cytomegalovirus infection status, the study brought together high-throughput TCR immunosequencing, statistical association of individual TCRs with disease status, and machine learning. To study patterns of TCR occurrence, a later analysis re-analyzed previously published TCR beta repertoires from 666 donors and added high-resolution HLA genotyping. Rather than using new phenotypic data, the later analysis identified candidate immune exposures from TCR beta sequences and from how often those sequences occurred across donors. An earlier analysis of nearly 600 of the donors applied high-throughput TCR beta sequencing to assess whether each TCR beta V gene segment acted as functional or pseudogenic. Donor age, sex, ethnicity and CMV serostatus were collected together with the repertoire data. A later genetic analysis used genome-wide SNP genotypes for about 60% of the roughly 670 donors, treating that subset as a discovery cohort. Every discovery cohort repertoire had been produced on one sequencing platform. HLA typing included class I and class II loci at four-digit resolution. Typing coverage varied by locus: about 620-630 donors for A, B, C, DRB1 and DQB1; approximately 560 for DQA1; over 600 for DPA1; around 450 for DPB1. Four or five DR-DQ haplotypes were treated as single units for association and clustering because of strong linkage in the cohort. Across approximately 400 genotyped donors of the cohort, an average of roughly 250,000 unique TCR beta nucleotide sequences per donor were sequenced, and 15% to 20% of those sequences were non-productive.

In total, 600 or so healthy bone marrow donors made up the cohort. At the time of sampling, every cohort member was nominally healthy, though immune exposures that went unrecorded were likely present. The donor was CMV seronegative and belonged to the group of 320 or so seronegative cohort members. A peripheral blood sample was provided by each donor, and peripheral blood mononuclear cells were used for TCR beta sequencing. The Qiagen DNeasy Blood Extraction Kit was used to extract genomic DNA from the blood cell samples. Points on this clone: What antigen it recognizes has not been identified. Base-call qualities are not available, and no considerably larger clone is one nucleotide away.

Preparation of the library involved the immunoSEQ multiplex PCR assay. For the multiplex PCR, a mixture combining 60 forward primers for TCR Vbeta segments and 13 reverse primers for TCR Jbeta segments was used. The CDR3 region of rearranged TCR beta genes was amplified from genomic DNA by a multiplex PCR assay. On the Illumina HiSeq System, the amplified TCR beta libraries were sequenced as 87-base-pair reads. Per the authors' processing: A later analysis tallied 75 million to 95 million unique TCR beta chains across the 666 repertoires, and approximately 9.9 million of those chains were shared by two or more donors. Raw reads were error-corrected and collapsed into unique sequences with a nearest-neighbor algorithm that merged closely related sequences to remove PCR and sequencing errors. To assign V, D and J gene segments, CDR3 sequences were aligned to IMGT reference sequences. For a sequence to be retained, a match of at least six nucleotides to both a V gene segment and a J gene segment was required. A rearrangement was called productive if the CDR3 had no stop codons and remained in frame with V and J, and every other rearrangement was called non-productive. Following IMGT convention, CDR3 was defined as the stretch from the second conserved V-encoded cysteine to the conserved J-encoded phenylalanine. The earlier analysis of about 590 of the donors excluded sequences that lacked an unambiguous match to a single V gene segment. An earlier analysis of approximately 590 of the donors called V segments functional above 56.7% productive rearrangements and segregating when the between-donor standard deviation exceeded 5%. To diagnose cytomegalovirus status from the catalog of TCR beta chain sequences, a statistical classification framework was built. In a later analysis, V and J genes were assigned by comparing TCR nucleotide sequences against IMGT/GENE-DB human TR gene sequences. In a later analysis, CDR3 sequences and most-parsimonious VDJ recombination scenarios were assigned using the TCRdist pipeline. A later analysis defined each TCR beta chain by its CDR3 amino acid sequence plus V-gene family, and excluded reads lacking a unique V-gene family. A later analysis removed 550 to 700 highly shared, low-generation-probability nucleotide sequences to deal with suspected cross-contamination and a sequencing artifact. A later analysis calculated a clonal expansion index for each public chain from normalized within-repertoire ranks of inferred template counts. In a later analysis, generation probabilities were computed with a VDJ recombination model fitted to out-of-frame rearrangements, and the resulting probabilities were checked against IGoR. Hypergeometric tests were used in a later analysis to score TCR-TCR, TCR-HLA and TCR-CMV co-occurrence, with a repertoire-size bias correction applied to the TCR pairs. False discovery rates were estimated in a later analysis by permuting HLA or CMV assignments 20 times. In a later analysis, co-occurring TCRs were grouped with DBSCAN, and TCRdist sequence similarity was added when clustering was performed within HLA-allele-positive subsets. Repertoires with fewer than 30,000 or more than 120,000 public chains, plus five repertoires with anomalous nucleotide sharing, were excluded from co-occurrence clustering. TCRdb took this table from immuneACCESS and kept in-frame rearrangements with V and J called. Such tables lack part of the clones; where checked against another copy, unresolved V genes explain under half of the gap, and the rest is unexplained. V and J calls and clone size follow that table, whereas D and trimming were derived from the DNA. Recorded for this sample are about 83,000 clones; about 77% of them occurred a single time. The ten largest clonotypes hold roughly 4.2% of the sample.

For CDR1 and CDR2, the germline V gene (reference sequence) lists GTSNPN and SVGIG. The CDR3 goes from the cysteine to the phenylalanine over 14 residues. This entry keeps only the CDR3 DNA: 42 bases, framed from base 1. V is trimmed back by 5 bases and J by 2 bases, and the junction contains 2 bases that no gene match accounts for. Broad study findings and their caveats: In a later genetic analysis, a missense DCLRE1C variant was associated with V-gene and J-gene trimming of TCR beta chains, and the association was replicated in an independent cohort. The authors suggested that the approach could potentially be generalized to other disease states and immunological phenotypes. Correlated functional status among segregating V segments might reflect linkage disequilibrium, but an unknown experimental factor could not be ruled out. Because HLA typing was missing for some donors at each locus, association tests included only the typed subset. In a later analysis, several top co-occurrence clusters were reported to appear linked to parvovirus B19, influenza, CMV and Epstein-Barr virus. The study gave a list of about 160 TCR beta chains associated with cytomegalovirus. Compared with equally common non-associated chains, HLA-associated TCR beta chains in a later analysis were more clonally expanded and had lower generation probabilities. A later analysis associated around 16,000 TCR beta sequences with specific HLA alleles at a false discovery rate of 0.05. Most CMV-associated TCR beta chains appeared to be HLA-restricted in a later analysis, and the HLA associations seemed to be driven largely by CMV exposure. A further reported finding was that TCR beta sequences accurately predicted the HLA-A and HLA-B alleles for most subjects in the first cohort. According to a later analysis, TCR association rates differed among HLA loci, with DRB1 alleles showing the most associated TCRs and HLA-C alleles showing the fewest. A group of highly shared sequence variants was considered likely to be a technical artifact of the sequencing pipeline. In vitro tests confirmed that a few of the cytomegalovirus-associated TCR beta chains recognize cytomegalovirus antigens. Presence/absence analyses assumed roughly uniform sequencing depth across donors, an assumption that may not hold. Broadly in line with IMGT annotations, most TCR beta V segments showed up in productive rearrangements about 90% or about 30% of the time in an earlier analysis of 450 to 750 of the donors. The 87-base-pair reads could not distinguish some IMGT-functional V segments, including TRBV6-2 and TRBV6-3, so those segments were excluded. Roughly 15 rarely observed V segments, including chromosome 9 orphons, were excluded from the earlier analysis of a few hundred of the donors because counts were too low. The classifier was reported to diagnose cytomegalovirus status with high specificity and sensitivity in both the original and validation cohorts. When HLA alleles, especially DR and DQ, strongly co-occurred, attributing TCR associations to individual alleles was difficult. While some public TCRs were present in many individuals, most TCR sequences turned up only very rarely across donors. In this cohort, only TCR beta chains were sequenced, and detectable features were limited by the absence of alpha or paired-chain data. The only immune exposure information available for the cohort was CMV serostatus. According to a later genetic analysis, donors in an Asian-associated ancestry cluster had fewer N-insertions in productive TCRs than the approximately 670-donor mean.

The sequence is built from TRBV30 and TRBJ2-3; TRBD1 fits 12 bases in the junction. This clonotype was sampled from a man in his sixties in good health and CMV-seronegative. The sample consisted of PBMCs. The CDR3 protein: CAWGTGGDTDTQYF. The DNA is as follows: TGTGCCTGGGGGACAGGGGGCGACACAGATACGCAGTATTTT. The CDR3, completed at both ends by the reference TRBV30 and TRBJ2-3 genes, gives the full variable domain SQTIHQWPATLVQPVGSPLSLECTVEGTSNPNLYWYRQAAGRGLQLLFYSVGIGQISSEVPQNLSASRPQDRQFILSSKKLLLSDSGFYLCAWGTGGDTDTQYFGPGTRLTVL.